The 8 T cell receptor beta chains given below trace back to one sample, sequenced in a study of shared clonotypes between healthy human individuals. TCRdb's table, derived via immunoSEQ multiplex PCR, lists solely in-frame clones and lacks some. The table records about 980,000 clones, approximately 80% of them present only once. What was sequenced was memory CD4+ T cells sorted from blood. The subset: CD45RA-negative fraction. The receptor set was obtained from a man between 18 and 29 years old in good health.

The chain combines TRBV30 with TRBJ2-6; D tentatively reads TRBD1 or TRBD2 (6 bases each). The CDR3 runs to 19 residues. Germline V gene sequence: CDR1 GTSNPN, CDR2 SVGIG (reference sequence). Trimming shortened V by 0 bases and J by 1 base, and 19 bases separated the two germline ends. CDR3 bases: TGTGCCTGGAGTGTACGGAGGGGGGCTCGAAGGTCTGGGGCCAACGTCCTGACTTTC. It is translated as CAWSVRRGARRSGANVLTF.

CDR3 sequence (DNA): TGTGCCAGCAGTTCCGGACAGGGGGCCAACGAGCAGTACTTC. Protein product: CASSSGQGANEQYF. This chain joins TRBV6-6 and TRBJ2-7; 11 bases align to TRBD1. The trim removed 4 bases at V and 5 bases at J, leaving 4 bases unmatched. Germline lookup yields CDR1 MNHNY and CDR2 SVGAGI (reference sequence). This CDR3 is 14 amino acids long.

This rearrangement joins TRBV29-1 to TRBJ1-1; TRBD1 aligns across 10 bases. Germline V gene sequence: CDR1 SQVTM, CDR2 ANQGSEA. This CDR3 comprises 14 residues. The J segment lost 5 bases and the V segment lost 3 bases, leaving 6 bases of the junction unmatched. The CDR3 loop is CSVDGTGVYTEAFF. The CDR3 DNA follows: TGCAGCGTTGACGGGACAGGGGTTTATACTGAAGCTTTCTTT.

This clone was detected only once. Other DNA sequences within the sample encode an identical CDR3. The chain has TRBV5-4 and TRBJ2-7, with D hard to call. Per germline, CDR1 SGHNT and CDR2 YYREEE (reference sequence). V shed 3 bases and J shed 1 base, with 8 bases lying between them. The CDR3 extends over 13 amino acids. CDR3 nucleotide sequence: TGTGCCAGCAGCTCGGGCCAATCCTACGAGCAGTACTTC. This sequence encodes CASSSGQSYEQYF.

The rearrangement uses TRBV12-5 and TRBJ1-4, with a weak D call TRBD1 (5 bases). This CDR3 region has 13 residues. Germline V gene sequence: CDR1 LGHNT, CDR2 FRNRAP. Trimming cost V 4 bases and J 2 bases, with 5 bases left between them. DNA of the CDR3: TGTGCTAGTGGTTGGGGGACTAATGAAAAACTGTTTTTT. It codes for CASGWGTNEKLFF.

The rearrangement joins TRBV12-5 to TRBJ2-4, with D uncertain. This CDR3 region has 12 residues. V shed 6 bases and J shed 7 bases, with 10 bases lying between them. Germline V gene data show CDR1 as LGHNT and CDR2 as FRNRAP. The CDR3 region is CASGRGENIQYF. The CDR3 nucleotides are TGTGCTAGTGGACGTGGTGAGAACATTCAGTACTTC.

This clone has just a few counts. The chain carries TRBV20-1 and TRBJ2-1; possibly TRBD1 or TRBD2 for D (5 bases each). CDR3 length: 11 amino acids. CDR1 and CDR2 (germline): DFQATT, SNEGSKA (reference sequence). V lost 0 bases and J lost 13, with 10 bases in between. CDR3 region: CSARDLRGQFF. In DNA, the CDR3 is TGCAGTGCTAGAGATCTGAGGGGACAGTTCTTC.

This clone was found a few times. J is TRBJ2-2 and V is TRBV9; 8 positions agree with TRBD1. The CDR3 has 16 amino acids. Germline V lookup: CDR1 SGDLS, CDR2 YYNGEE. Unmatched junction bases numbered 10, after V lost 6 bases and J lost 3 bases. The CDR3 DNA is TGTGCCAGCACGAGGGGGACAGGTTACGACACCGGGGAGCTGTTTTTT. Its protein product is CASTRGTGYDTGELFF.